This T cell receptor (beta chain) appears in the sequencing data of a study of blood T cell repertoires in COVID-19. Study in general: The cDNA or gDNA used as material had been derived from T cells, B-cell-depleted T cells, or PBMCs.

The ends lost 8 bases at V and 9 bases at J; junction bases unmatched: 6. CDR1 is MNHEY, CDR2 SMNVEV, per germline (reference sequence). The CDR3 spans 11 residues. The table lists this clone with a few counts. In the original processing: Reference gene primer amplification gave nucleated cell count estimates. Clones were sequenced by immunoSEQ multiplex PCR, and TCRdb holds only the in-frame ones, with some missing. The D gene and trimming were derived from the DNA, and the V and J assignments and clone size from that table. Altogether hundreds of thousands of clones are present, about 85% being singletons, with the ten largest covering around 20%.

Sequencing was carried out using peripheral blood. The clonotype originates from a man younger than 40 with active or convalescent COVID-19. The chain links TRBV27 to TRBJ1-1, with 7 bases lining up with TRBD1. CDR3 amino acids: CASAKGAQAFF. The CDR3 bases are TGTGCCAGCGCCAAGGGGGCTCAAGCTTTCTTT.